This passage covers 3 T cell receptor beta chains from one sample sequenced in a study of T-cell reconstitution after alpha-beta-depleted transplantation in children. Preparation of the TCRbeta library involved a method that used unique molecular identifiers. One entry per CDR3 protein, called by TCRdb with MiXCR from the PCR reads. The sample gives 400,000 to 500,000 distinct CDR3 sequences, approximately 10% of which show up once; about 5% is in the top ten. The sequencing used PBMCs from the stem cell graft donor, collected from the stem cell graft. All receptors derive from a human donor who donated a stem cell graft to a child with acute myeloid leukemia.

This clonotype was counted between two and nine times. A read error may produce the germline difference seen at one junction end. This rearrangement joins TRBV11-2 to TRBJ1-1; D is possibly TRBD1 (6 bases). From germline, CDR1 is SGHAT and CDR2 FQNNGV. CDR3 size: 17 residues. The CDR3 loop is CASSLGTRGFMNTEAFF. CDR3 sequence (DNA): TGTGCAAGCAGCCTCGGGACACGGGGCTTCATGAACACTGAAGCTTTCTTT.

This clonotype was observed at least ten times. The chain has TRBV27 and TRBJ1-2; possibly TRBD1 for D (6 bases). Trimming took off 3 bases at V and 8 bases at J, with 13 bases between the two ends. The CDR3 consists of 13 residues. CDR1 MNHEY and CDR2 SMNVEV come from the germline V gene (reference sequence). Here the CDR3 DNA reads TGTGCCAGCAGTTTCGGGGACATGCGCGGCTACACCTTC. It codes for CASSFGDMRGYTF.

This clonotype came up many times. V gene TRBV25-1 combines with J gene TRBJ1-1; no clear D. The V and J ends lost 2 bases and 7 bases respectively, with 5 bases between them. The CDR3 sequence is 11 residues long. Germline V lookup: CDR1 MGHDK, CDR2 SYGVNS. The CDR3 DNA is TGTGCCAGCAGTGAAGTGGGTGAAGCTTTCTTT. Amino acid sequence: CASSEVGEAFF.